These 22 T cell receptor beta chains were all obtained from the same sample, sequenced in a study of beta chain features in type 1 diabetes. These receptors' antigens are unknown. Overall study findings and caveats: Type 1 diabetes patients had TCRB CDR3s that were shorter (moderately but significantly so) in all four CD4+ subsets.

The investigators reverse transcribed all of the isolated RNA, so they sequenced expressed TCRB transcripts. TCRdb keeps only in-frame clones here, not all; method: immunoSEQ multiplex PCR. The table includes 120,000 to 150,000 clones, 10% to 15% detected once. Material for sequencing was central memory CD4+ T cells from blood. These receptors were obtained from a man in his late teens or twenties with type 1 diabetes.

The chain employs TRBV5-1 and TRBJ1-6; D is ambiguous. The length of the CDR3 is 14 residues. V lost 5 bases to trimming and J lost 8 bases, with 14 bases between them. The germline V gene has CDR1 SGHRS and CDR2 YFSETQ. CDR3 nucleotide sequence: TGCGCCAGCAGTCTAAGGACTCCGGATTCACCCCTCCACTTT. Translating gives CASSLRTPDSPLHF.

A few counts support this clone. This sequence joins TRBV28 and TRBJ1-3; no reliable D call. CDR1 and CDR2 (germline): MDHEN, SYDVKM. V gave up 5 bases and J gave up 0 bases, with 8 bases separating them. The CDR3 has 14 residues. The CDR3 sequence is CASSPTHSGNTIYF. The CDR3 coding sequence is TGTGCCAGCAGTCCCACCCACTCTGGAAACACCATATATTTT.

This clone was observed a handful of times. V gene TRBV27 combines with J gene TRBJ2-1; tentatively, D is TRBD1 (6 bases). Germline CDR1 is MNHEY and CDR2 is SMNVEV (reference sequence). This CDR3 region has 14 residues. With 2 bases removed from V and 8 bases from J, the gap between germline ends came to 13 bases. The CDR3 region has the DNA TGTGCCAGCAGTTTAAACAGGGCGGTCTATGAGCAGTTCTTC. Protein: CASSLNRAVYEQFF.

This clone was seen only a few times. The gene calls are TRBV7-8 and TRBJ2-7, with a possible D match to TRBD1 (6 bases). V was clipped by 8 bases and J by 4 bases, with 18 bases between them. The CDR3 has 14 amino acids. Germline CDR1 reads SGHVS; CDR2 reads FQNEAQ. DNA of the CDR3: TGTGCCAGCGCTTTTGGTCTGGGGGCGTACGAGCAGTACTTC. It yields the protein CASAFGLGAYEQYF.

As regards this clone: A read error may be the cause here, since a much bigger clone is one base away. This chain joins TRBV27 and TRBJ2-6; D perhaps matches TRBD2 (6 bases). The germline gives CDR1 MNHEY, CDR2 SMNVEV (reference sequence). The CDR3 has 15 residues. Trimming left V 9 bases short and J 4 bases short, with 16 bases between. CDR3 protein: CASQSGGTGANVLTF. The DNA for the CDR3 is TGTGCCAGTCAGTCCGGCGGGACCGGGGCCAACGTCCTGACTTTC.

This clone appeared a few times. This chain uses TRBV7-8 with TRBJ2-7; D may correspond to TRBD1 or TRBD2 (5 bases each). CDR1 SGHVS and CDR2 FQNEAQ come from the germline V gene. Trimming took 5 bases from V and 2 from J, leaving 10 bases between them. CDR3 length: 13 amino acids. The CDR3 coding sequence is TGTGCCAGCAGCCTGGGACGGCCCTACGAGCAGTACTTC. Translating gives CASSLGRPYEQYF.

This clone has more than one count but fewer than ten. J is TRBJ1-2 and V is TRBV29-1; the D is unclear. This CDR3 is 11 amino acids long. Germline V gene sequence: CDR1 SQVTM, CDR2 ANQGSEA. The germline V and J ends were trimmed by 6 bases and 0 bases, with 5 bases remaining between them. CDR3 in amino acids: CSVLANYGYTF. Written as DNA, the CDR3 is TGCAGCGTACTAGCTAACTATGGCTACACCTTC.

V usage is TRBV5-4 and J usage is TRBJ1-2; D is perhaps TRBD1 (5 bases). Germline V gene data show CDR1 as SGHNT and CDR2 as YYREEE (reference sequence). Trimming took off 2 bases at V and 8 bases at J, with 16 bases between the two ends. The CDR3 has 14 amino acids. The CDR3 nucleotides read TGTGCCAGCAGCTTAGGCCAGGGCATAGGGGGCTACACCTTC. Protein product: CASSLGQGIGGYTF.

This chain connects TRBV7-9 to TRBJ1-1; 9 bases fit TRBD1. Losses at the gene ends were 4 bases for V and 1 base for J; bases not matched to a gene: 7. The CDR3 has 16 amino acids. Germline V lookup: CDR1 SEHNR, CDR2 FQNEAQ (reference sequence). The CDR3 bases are TGTGCCAGCAGCTCCGGGACAGGGATGCGGAACACTGAAGCTTTCTTT. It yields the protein CASSSGTGMRNTEAFF.

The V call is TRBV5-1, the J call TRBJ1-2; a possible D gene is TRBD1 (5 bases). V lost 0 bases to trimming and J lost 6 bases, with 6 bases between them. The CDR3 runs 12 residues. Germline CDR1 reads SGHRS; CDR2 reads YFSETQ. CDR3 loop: CASSLEGDGYTF. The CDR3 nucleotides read TGCGCCAGCAGCTTGGAAGGGGATGGCTACACCTTC.

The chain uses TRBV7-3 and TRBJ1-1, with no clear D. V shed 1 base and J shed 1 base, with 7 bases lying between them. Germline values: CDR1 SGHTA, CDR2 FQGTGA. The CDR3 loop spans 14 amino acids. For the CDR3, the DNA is TGTGCCAGCAGCTTAAGTCCGGGGAACACTGAAGCTTTCTTT. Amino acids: CASSLSPGNTEAFF.

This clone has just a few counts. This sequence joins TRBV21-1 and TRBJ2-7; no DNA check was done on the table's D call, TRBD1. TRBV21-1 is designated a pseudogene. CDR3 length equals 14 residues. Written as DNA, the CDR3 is TGTGCCAGCAGAGAGACAGGGGCTTCCTACGAGCAGTACTTC. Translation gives CASRETGASYEQYF.

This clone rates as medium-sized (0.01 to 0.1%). The CDR3 region has the DNA TGTGCCAGCAGCTCAGAGACAGGGTACCAAGAGACCCAGTACTTC. This translates into CASSSETGYQETQYF. The chain couples TRBV7-7 to TRBJ2-5; 7 nucleotides align to TRBD1. The length of the CDR3 is 15 residues. Germline-derived CDR1 and CDR2 are SSHAT and FNYEAQ (reference sequence). The V segment lost 4 bases and the J segment 0 bases; nucleotides outside the gene matches: 5. Supplemented by reference TRBV7-7 and TRBJ2-5, the full variable domain reads GAGVSQSPRYKVTKRGQDVTLRCDPISSHATLYWYQQALGQGPEFLTYFNYEAQPDKSGLPSDRFSAERPEGSISTLTIQRTEQRDSAMYRCASSSETGYQETQYFGPGTRLLVL.

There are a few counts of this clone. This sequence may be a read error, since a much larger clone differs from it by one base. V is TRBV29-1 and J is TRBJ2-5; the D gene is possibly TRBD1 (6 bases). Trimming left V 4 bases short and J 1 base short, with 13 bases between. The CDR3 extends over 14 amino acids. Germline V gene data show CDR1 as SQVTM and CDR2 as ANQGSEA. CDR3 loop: CSVGGPGAQETQYF. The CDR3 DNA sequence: TGCAGCGTTGGCGGACCAGGGGCCCAAGAGACCCAGTACTTC. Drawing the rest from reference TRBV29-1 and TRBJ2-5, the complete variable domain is SAVISQKPSRDICQRGTSLTIQCQVDSQVTMMFWYRQQPGQSLTLIATANQGSEATYESGFVIDKFPISRPNLTFSTLTVSNMSPEDSSIYLCSVGGPGAQETQYFGPGTRLLVL.

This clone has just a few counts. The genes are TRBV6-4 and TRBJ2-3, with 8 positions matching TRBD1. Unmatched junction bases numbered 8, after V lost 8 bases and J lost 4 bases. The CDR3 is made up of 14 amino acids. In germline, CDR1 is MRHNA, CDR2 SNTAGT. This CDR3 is CASGSGQGADTQYF. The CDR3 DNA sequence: TGTGCCAGCGGGAGTGGACAGGGCGCAGATACGCAGTATTTT.

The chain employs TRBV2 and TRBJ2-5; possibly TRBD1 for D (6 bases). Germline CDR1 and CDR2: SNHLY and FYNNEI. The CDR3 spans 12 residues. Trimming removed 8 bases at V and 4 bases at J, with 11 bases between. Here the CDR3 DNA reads TGTGCCAGCGGAAAAGGGGGAGAGACCCAGTACTTC. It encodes CASGKGGETQYF.

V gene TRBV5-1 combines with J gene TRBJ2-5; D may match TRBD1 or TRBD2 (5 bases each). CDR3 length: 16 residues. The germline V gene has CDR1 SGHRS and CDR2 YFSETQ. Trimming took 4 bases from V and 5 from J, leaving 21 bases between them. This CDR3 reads CASSRLGPTPQETQYF. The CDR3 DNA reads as TGCGCCAGCAGCCGATTGGGACCGACCCCCCAGGAGACCCAGTACTTC. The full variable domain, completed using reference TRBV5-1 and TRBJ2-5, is KAGVTQTPRYLIKTRGQQVTLSCSPISGHRSVSWYQQTPGQGLQFLFEYFSETQRNKGNFPGRFSGRQFSNSRSEMNVSTLELGDSALYLCASSRLGPTPQETQYFGPGTRLLVL.

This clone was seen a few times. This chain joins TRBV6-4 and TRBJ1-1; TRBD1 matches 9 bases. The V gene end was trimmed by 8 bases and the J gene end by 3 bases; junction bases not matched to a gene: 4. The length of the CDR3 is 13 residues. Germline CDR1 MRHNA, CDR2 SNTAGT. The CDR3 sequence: CASSDRGDTEAFF. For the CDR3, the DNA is TGTGCCAGCTCGGACAGGGGAGACACTGAAGCTTTCTTT.

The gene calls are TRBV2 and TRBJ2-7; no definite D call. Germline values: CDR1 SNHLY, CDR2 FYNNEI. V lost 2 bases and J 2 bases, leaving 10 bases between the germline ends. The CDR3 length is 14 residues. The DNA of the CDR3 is TGTGCCAGCAGTGAAAGGGAAGTTCCCTACGAGCAGTACTTC. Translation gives CASSEREVPYEQYF.

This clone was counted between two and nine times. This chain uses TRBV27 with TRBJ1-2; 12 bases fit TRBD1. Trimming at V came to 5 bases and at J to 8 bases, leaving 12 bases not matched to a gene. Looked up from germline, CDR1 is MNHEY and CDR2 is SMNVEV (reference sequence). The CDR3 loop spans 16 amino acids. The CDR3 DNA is TGTGCCAGCAGTCCAAACGAGGGACAGGGGGCGTGGGGCTACACCTTC. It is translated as CASSPNEGQGAWGYTF.

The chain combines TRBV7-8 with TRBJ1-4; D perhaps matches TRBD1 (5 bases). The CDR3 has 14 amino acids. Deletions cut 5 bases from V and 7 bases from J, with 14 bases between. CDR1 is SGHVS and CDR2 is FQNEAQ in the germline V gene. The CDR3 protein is CASSIRRGSEKLFF. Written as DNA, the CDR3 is TGTGCCAGCAGCATTAGGAGGGGATCTGAAAAACTGTTTTTT.

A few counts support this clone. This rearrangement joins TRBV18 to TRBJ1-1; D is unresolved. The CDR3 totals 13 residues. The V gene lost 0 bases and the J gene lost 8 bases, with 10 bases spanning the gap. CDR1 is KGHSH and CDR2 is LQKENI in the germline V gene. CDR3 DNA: TGTGCCAGCTCACCACCGCAGGAGGGAGAAGCTTTCTTT. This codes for CASSPPQEGEAFF.